The sequence of this TCR beta chain was determined in a study of graft-versus-host responses after intestinal transplantation. About the study: Uniformly, recipients were administered anti-thymocyte globulin induction with subsequent tacrolimus and steroids for around 3 years.

Trimming stripped 6 bases from V and 0 bases from J, with 9 bases between. The germline V gene has CDR1 SQVTM and CDR2 ANQGSEA. The CDR3 is 13 residues long. Comments on this clone: Its antigen remains unidentified.

Assay: immunoSEQ multiplex PCR; the TCRdb copy retains only in-frame clones and omits some. Here the sample spans roughly 50,000 clones, 75% to 95% being singletons. Findings and caveats of the study: In recipient marrow, GvH clones were found, and some appeared first in ileum or blood.

The J gene is TRBJ2-4, the V gene TRBV29-1, with D unclear. The TCR comes from a human patient who received an intestinal transplant, so some T cells may come from the graft donor. This specimen was PBMCs, taken about 93 weeks after intestinal transplant. The CDR3 reads CSVRPGAKNIQYF. The DNA for the CDR3 is TGCAGCGTCCGCCCCGGAGCCAAAAACATTCAGTACTTC.